This T cell receptor (beta chain) comes out of a study of T cell repertoires in cytomegalovirus infection. Study as a whole: Matching HLA type, along with CMV infection, was indicated by public TCR beta signatures.

There are many counts of this clonotype. The antigen is undetermined. One entry per CDR3 protein results from TCRdb running MiXCR on the reads. The repertoire holds about 450,000 distinct CDR3 sequences, approximately 31% seen once, with approximately 13% in the top ten. This CDR3 comprises 15 residues. From germline, CDR1 is MNHNY and CDR2 SVGAGI (reference sequence). Trimming at V came to 0 bases and at J to 9 bases, leaving 8 bases not matched to a gene. Study-level points and caveats: Within the response measured ex vivo, HLA-C-restricted CMV-specific TCR beta clonotypes were dominant. Cumulative public TCR beta family frequency identified CMV carriers with the relevant HLA.

Input material: PBMCs. The J gene is TRBJ2-1, the V gene TRBV6-6, with 7 bases matching TRBD1. The TCR originated in a human donor in good health (CMV status not recorded). Some clones in this sample may be carry-over from other donors' samples. The DNA for the CDR3 is TGTGCCAGCAGTTACTCGTCAGGGGGAACGGGTGAGCAGTTCTTC. Encoded protein: CASSYSSGGTGEQFF.